The clone carrying this T cell receptor beta chain came up a few times. Its antigen is still unknown. Only in-frame clones appear in the TCRdb table, and some are missing; sequencing was by immunoSEQ multiplex PCR. The repertoire holds around 1,100,000 clones, with 77% as singletons. This sample is drawn from a study of shared clonotypes between healthy human individuals. Study-wide background: Donors, aged 18 to 49, were a couple of women and a few men.

Whole-study results and caveats: When naive CD4 clonotypes were compared across a handful of donors, around 5% were shared. Naive subsets tended to show greater estimated richness than memory subsets.

The source is a man between 18 and 29 years old in good health. Some clones in this sample may be carry-over from other donors' samples. The sample consisted of memory CD4+ T cells from PBMCs. Stated subset: CD45RA-negative fraction.

The CDR3 DNA follows: TGTGCCAGCAGTGAAGCGCACGGAGGAGGATGGGGCTACACCTTC. This translates into CASSEAHGGGWGYTF. This chain connects TRBV6-1 to TRBJ1-2, with no clear D. The length of the CDR3 is 15 residues. With 0 bases removed from V and 8 bases from J, the gap between germline ends came to 16 bases. Germline CDR1 MNHNS, CDR2 SASEGT.